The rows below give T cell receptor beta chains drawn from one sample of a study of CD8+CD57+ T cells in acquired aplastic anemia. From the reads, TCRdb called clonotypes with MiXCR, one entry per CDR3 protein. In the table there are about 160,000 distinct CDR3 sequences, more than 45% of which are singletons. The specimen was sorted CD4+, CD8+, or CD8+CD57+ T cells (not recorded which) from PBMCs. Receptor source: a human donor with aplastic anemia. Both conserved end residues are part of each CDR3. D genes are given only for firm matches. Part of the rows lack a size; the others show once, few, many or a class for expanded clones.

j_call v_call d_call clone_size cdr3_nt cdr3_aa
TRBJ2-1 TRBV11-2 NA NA TGTGCCAGCAGCTCTGCCACCAACAATGAGCAGTTCTTC CASSSATNNEQFF
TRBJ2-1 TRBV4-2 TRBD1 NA TGTGCCAGCAGCCAGAATGTCAGGGGACAGGGAAAATACAATGAGCAGTTCTTC CASSQNVRGQGKYNEQFF
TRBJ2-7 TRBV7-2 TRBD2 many TGTGCCAGCAGCTTGACTAGCGGGGGGGTCTACGAGCAGTACTTC CASSLTSGGVYEQYF
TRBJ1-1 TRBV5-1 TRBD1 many TGCGCCAGCAGGGGGGAGGGGGCGGCGAACACTGAAGCTTTCTTT CASRGEGAANTEAFF
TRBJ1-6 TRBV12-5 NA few TGTGCTAGTGGTTGGGACGGCCTCCCCCGAATTCCGAATTCACCCCTCCACTTT CASGWDGLPRIPNSPLHF
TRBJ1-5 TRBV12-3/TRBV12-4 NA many TGTGCCAGCAGTTTCGGCCTGGGGAATCAGCCCCAGCATTTT CASSFGLGNQPQHF
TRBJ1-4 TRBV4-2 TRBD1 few TGTGCCAGCAGCCAAGGTGGTCACAGGGGTACTAATGAAAAACTGTTTTTT CASSQGGHRGTNEKLFF
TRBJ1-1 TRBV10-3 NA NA TGTGCCATCAGTGAAACAGGGATAGCTTTCTTT CAISETGIAFF
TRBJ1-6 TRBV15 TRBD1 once TGTGCCACCAGCAGAGAGGACAGGAATTCACCCCTCCACTTT CATSREDRNSPLHF
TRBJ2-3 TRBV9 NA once TGTGCCAGCAGCGCAGGCCGGGGTACGCAGTATTTT CASSAGRGTQYF
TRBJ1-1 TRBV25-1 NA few TGTGCCAGCAGTGAATTCACAGGTGAAGCTTTCTTT CASSEFTGEAFF
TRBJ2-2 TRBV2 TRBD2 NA TGTGCCAGCAGGGTGGGTGCGGGAGACACCGGGGAGCTGTTTTTT CASRVGAGDTGELFF
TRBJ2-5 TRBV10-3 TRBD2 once TGTGCCATCGGTTCTAGCGGGAATCAAGAGACCCAGTACTTC CAIGSSGNQETQYF
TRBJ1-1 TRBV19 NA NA TGTGCCAGTAATACAGGGAACACTGAAGCTTTCTTT CASNTGNTEAFF
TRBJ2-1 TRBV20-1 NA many TGCAGTGCTACGGGTTACAATGAGCAGTTCTTC CSATGYNEQFF
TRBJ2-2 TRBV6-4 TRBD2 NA TGTGCCAGCAGTGAATTAGCGGGTGATACCGGGGAGCTGTTTTTT CASSELAGDTGELFF
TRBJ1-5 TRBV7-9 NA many TGTGCCAGCAGCTTAGGGGAGGTTCGGAATCAGCCCCAGCATTTT CASSLGEVRNQPQHF
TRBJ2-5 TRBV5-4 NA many TGTGCCAGCAGTACCGGGACACGACAAGAGACCCAGTACTTC CASSTGTRQETQYF
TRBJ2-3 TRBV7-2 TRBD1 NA TGTGCCAGCAGCGTGACAGGGAGCCCAGATACGCAGTATTTT CASSVTGSPDTQYF
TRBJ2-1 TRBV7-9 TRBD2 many TGTGCCAGCAGCCCCCAAGCGGGAACACTCAATGAGCAGTTCTTC CASSPQAGTLNEQFF
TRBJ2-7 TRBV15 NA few TGTGCCACCAGCAGAGGGGCAAACTCCTACGAGCAGTACTTC CATSRGANSYEQYF
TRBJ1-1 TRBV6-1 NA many TGTGCCAGCAGTGACAGGGTTGACACTGAAGCTTTCTTT CASSDRVDTEAFF
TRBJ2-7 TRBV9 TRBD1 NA TGTGCCAGCAGCGTAGCAACGGGACAGGGCTACGAGCAGTACTTC CASSVATGQGYEQYF
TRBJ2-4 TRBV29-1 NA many TGCAGCGTTGGGGTAGCCAAAAACATTCAGTACTTC CSVGVAKNIQYF
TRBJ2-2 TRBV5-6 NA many TGTGCCAGCAGCTTGGAAGCTTCCGGCGGGGAGCTGTTTTTT CASSLEASGGELFF
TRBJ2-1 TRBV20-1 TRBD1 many TGCAGTGCTAGAAAGACCGGGACAGGGGGTATTAGTGAGCAGTTCTTC CSARKTGTGGISEQFF
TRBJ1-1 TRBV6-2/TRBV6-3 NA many TGTGCCAGCAACAATGGACACACTGAAGCTTTCTTT CASNNGHTEAFF
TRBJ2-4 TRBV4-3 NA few TGCGCCAGCAGCCAAGATCAACAGACCCTCGTGTACTTC CASSQDQQTLVYF
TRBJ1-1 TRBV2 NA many TGTGCCAGCAGGGCCTCGTGGGTGAACACTGAAGCTTTCTTT CASRASWVNTEAFF